Listed below are T cell receptor beta chains from one sample, sequenced in a study of T cell responses to AZD1222 COVID-19 vaccine. The method was immunoSEQ multiplex PCR; TCRdb's version includes in-frame clones alone and lacks a portion of them. Here the sample spans some 150,000 clones, under 95% being singletons. Source: peripheral blood, taken 28 days after the second AZD1222 dose. The receptors here all came from an adult who received the AZD1222 COVID-19 vaccine. CDR3s include the opening cysteine and the closing phenylalanine or tryptophan. The D gene is left open where the match is weak.

>TRBV7-2|-
CASSLAARRNTEAFF
>TRBV5-4|-
CASSLGTANSPLHF
>TRBV5-1|-
CASSLGRTSEGEAFF
>TRBV24-1|TRBD1
CATSDPQDRGNEQYF
>TRBV6-5|-
CASSYGPHGTLHF
>TRBV28|-
CASWENTEAFF
>TRBV5-1|TRBD1
CASSPDRGTEAFF
>TRBV29-1|TRBD1
CSVDPQGVGAFF
>TRBV15|-
CATSRDRTDYGELFF
>TRBV15|TRBD1
CATSRRTGNNSPLHF
>TRBV20-1|-
CSASLGAPYSNQPQHF
>TRBV5-5|-
CASSWDPDTQYF
>TRBV21-1|-
CASSKQALSNQPQHF
>TRBV7-9|-
CASSLGLAQEQYF
>TRBV13|-
CASSLVLPPSGTTDYGYTF
>TRBV3-1/TRBV3-2|-
CASSQAPTASGANVLTF
>TRBV14|-
CASKSENSYNSPLHF
>TRBV6-5|-
CASSYSGEKLFF
>TRBV5-1|TRBD1
CASRTGQSEQYF
>TRBV4-2|-
CASSQDLLRPLGDNEQFF
>TRBV27|-
CASKGYPLGGGETQYF
>TRBV18|-
CASSPRELQGNTIYF
>TRBV12-3/TRBV12-4|-
CASSSRQEKLFF
>TRBV7-9|-
CASSLTENYEQYF